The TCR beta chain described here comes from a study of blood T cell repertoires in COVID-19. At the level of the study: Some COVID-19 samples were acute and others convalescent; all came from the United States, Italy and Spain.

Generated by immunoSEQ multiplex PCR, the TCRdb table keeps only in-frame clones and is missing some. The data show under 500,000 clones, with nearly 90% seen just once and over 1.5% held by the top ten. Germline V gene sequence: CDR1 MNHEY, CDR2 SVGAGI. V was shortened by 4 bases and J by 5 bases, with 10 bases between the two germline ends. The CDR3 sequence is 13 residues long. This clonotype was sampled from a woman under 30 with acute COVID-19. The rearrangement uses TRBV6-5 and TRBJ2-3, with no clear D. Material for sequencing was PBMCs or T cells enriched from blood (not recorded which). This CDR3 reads CASSSNSGDTQYF. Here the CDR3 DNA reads TGTGCCAGCAGTTCCAATTCGGGAGATACGCAGTATTTT.